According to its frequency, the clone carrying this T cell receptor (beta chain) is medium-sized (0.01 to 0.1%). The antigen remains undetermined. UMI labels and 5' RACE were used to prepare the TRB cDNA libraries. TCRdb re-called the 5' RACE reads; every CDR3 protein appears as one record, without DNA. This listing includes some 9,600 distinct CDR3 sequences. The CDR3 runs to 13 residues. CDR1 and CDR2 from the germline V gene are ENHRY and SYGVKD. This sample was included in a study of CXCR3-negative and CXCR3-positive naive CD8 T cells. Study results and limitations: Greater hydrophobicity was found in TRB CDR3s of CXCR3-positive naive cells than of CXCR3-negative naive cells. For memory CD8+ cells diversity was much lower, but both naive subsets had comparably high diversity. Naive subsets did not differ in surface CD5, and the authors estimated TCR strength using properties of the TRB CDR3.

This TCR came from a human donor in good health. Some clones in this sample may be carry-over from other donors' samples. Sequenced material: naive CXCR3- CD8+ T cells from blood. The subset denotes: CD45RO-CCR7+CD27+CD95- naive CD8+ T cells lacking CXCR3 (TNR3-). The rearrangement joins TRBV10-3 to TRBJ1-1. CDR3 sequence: CAISEFGNTEAFF.